The clone carrying this TCR beta chain was seen a single time. In addition to blood RNA drawn from unsorted whole blood, germline DNA was extracted. With around 500 ng total RNA as template and a constant-region primer, TCR beta cDNA was made. Each TCR beta library was derived from three nested multiplex PCR rounds that employed slightly modified ARM-PCR. Running roughly 10 cycles apiece, the first two PCR rounds relied on TRBV1-TRBV30 forward primers together with a C-beta reverse primer. TCRdb re-called the multiplex PCR reads through MiXCR, storing one row per CDR3 protein. The profile shows hundreds of thousands of distinct CDR3 sequences, about 50% of them singletons. The sample comes from a study of tumor-infiltrating lymphocytes in primary liver carcinoma. The ends were cut back, 2 bases at V and 2 bases at J, with 6 bases in the middle. The CDR3 consists of 13 residues. Germline V gene lookup returns CDR1 SGHDN and CDR2 FVKESK.

The clonotype comes from a woman aged 25-40 years with primary liver carcinoma and hepatitis B virus infection. The gene calls are TRBV14 and TRBJ2-5; D is ambiguous. The sequenced sample consisted of peripheral blood. The CDR3 is CASSQLTQETQYF. DNA of the CDR3: TGTGCCAGCAGCCAACTCACGCAAGAGACCCAGTACTTC.